Below are 22 T cell receptor beta chains sequenced from a single sample in a study of Ad26.COV2.S vaccination and SARS-CoV-2 variants. Libraries were prepared by immunoSEQ multiplex PCR; TCRdb keeps only in-frame clonotypes and omits some of them. The sample shows some 320,000 clones, 85% of them seen only once. Indicated treatment: around 19 received Ad26.COV2.S at low or high dose, single or two shots; about 5 received placebo; per-sample allocation not given. Sampling occurred on day 63 after the first vaccine or placebo injection. This specimen consisted of peripheral blood, obtained in a trial of Ad26.COV2.S vaccine versus placebo. These receptors were obtained from a person aged 18-60 years who received the Ad26.COV2.S COVID-19 vaccine or a placebo.

V and J are TRBV4-2 and TRBJ1-6, with TRBD1 matching over 7 bases. The CDR3 consists of 16 residues. The trim removed 1 base at V and 7 bases at J, leaving 7 bases unmatched. The V gene's germline CDR1 is LGHNA and CDR2 YNFKEQ. The CDR3 DNA sequence: TGTGCCAGCAGCCAAGGACTTGCAGGGGGGAATTCACCCCTCCACTTT. It specifies CASSQGLAGGNSPLHF.

V usage is TRBV28 and J usage is TRBJ2-1, with TRBD2 identical over 14 bases. V lost 6 bases to trimming and J lost 3 bases; unmatched junction nucleotides: 4. This CDR3 spans 16 amino acids. The germline V gene encodes CDR1 MDHEN and CDR2 SYDVKM. The CDR3 region has the DNA TGTGCCAGCAGAGCGACTAGCGGGGGGGACTACAATGAGCAGTTCTTC. As protein: CASRATSGGDYNEQFF.

There are a few counts of this clone. This chain connects TRBV25-1 to TRBJ2-5, with 9 bases matching TRBD1. The CDR3 is made up of 14 amino acids. J lost 3 bases, V lost 2 bases, and 1 base had no gene match. Looked up from germline, CDR1 is MGHDK and CDR2 is SYGVNS. In DNA form, the CDR3 reads TGTGCCAGCAGTGAAACAGGGGGCAAAGAGACCCAGTACTTC. This gives the protein CASSETGGKETQYF.

The chain joins TRBV4-2 to TRBJ2-3; 8 bases are a match to TRBD2. CDR3 length: 16 residues. Looked up from germline, CDR1 is LGHNA and CDR2 is YNFKEQ. The trim removed 0 bases at V and 5 bases at J, leaving 7 bases unmatched. The CDR3 DNA is TGTGCCAGCAGCCAAGAGCCGGGGGGGCATGTAGATACGCAGTATTTT. Translating gives CASSQEPGGHVDTQYF.

V usage is TRBV7-9 and J usage is TRBJ1-4; TRBD1 matches at 9 bases. The CDR3 has 13 amino acids. Germline trimming cut 6 bases from V and 8 bases from J; bases unmatched to any gene: 4. From germline, CDR1 is SEHNR and CDR2 FQNEAQ (reference sequence). The DNA of the CDR3 is TGTGCCAGCAGTCGGACAGGGGAGGAAAAACTGTTTTTT. Amino acids: CASSRTGEEKLFF. The variable domain in full, completed from reference TRBV7-9 and TRBJ1-4, reads DTGVSQNPRHKITKRGQNVTFRCDPISEHNRLYWYRQTLGQGPEFLTYFQNEAQLEKSRLLSDRFSAERPKGSFSTLEIQRTEQGDSAMYLCASSRTGEEKLFFGSGTQLSVL.

This clone was counted once. This chain links TRBV6-4 with TRBJ2-2, with 9 positions matching TRBD1. The CDR3 totals 16 residues. Germline V gene sequence: CDR1 MRHNA, CDR2 SNTAGT. The ends lost 3 bases at V and 4 bases at J; junction bases unmatched: 6. The CDR3 bases are TGTGCCAGCAGTGAAGGGACAGGGAAGGTCACCGGGGAGCTGTTTTTT. It is translated as CASSEGTGKVTGELFF.

The count of this clone is one. The J gene is TRBJ1-2, the V gene TRBV6-5; tentatively, D is TRBD1 (5 bases). Trimming removed 2 bases at V and 10 bases at J, with 17 bases between. The CDR3 runs to 14 residues. Germline V gives CDR1 MNHEY, CDR2 SVGAGI. Here the CDR3 DNA reads TGTGCCAGCAGTTACGTCGTCCCGCCCAGGGTCTACACCTTC. Protein product: CASSYVVPPRVYTF.

The rearrangement uses TRBV7-9 and TRBJ2-5; D remains unclear. The V gene lost 4 bases and the J gene lost 5 bases, with 11 bases spanning the gap. There are 13 residues in the CDR3. Per germline, CDR1 SEHNR and CDR2 FQNEAQ (reference sequence). CDR3 DNA sequence: TGTGCCAGCAGCTCTTTCTGGACGGAGACCCAGTACTTC. It yields the protein CASSSFWTETQYF. Filled out from reference TRBV7-9 and TRBJ2-5, the complete variable domain reads DTGVSQNPRHKITKRGQNVTFRCDPISEHNRLYWYRQTLGQGPEFLTYFQNEAQLEKSRLLSDRFSAERPKGSFSTLEIQRTEQGDSAMYLCASSSFWTETQYFGPGTRLLVL.

This chain joins TRBV7-6 and TRBJ2-1, with 11 bases fitting TRBD2. Trimming took 3 bases from V and 6 from J; bases not matched to a gene: 4. The CDR3 sequence is 15 residues long. From germline, CDR1 is SGHVS and CDR2 FNYEAQ. The CDR3: CASSFSGGAFNEQFF. The CDR3 region has the DNA TGTGCCAGCAGCTTTAGCGGGGGGGCTTTCAATGAGCAGTTCTTC.

This clone occurred once. Other nucleotide sequences in the sample specify the same CDR3. This chain joins TRBV19 and TRBJ2-7, with 9 bases that match TRBD1. V shed 5 bases and J 7 bases; nucleotides not matched to a gene: 18. The germline V gene encodes CDR1 LNHDA and CDR2 SQIVND (reference sequence). This CDR3 region has 17 residues. The CDR3 region has the DNA TGTGCCAGTAGTCGTTCCCACCGGGACAGGGTGGAGAGTGAGCAGTACTTC. Translating it yields CASSRSHRDRVESEQYF.

The chain uses TRBV5-1 and TRBJ2-3, with D unresolved. The CDR3 totals 15 residues. Germline V gene lookup returns CDR1 SGHRS and CDR2 YFSETQ. V lost 4 bases to trimming and J lost 0 bases, with 12 bases between them. CDR3 bases: TGCGCCAGCAGCACCGGAGTATCTAGCACAGATACGCAGTATTTT. Translating gives CASSTGVSSTDTQYF.

The chain has TRBV5-4 and TRBJ2-5, with D perhaps TRBD1 (5 bases). The length of the CDR3 is 13 residues. V was clipped by 1 base and J by 2 bases, with 6 bases between them. Germline V gives CDR1 SGHNT, CDR2 YYREEE (reference sequence). CDR3 sequence reads: CASSLRGQETQYF. The CDR3 bases are TGTGCCAGCAGCTTGAGGGGTCAAGAGACCCAGTACTTC.

This sequence joins TRBV4-1 and TRBJ2-3, with D possibly being TRBD1 (6 bases). Between the trimmed V and J ends, which lost 4 bases and 5 bases, there was a span of 13 bases. The CDR3 is 14 residues long. Germline-derived CDR1 and CDR2 are MGHRA and YSYEKL. In nucleotides, the CDR3 is TGCGCCAGCAGCCCACCAGGGGCGGAAGATACGCAGTATTTT. This gives the protein CASSPPGAEDTQYF.

The chain has TRBV7-2 and TRBJ1-2; no definite D call. CDR3 length equals 13 residues. Germline V gene lookup returns CDR1 SGHTA and CDR2 FQGNSA. The ends were cut back, 0 bases at V and 3 bases at J, with 5 bases in the middle. The CDR3 DNA reads as TGTGCCAGCAGCTTAGCAGCGGACTATGGCTACACCTTC. Protein sequence: CASSLAADYGYTF. Full variable domain (rest looked up from reference TRBV7-2 and TRBJ1-2): GAGVSQSPSNKVTEKGKDVELRCDPISGHTALYWYRQSLGQGLEFLIYFQGNSAPDKSGLPSDRFSAERTGGSVSTLTIQRTQQEDSAVYLCASSLAADYGYTFGSGTRLTVV.

This sequence joins TRBV14 and TRBJ1-6, with 8 positions matching TRBD1. This CDR3 contains 14 residues. Looked up from germline, CDR1 is SGHDN and CDR2 is FVKESK. Trimming cost V 3 bases and J 10 bases; bases outside gene matches: 5. DNA for the CDR3: TGTGCCAGCAGCCACCGGACAGGGAACTCACCCCTCCACTTT. Protein sequence: CASSHRTGNSPLHF.

This clone was detected many times. This chain connects TRBV2 to TRBJ1-2, with 8 positions matching TRBD1. The CDR3 consists of 17 residues. The J segment lost 2 bases and the V segment lost 6 bases, leaving 14 bases of the junction unmatched. CDR1 SNHLY and CDR2 FYNNEI come from the germline V gene. CDR3 amino acids: CASSKPLSGQENYGYTF. The CDR3 DNA is TGTGCCAGCAGCAAACCGCTATCGGGACAGGAAAACTATGGCTACACCTTC.

The genes are TRBV14 and TRBJ1-6, with D uncertain. In germline, CDR1 is SGHDN, CDR2 FVKESK. Trimming pared 3 bases from V and 7 bases from J, leaving 16 bases between. The CDR3 has 16 amino acids. The CDR3 sequence is CASSQTVTLGNSPLHF. Written as DNA, the CDR3 is TGTGCCAGCAGCCAGACCGTGACACTCGGAAATTCACCCCTCCACTTT.

The J gene is TRBJ2-2, the V gene TRBV5-6, with D possibly being TRBD1 (6 bases). Germline V gene sequence: CDR1 SGHDT, CDR2 YYEEEE. Trimming pared 6 bases from V and 8 bases from J, leaving 11 bases between. The CDR3 length is 12 residues. The CDR3 sequence: CASTLGTGELFF. CDR3 coding DNA: TGTGCCAGCACCCTGGGGACAGGGGAGCTGTTTTTT.

The chain uses TRBV30 and TRBJ2-2; D possibly corresponds to TRBD1 (5 bases). CDR3 length: 12 amino acids. Germline loops: CDR1 GTSNPN, CDR2 SVGIG (reference sequence). DNA of the CDR3: TGTGGGTGGACACCAAGGGCCGGGGAGCTGTTTTTT. Translating it yields CGWTPRAGELFF.

This clone appeared a few times. The chain couples TRBV7-9 to TRBJ2-7; D is perhaps TRBD1 (6 bases). CDR1 is SEHNR, CDR2 FQNEAQ, per germline (reference sequence). This CDR3 has 14 residues. V dropped 6 bases and J dropped 3 bases, with 15 bases sitting between them. The CDR3 is CASRSPGQFYEQYF. The CDR3 bases are TGTGCCAGCAGATCTCCGGGACAATTCTACGAGCAGTACTTC.

This clone has only one observation. The limits of the CDR3 on the DNA are not certain, so only TCRdb's listed CDR3 is given. The rearrangement uses TRBV7-8 and TRBJ2-7; TRBD2 is the table's D call, not checked against the DNA. The CDR3 adds up to 14 amino acids, both ends counted. Germline CDR1 reads SGHVS; CDR2 reads FQNEAQ. The CDR3 spells CASSLVASGTRAEF.

In this sample, this clone turned up once. J is TRBJ2-7 and V is TRBV18; D not resolved. The CDR3 runs to 15 residues. Germline V gives CDR1 KGHSH, CDR2 LQKENI. V was pared by 3 bases and J by 0 bases, with 12 bases between. The DNA for the CDR3 is TGTGCCAGCTCACCCTCTATTGTTAGCTCCTACGAGCAGTACTTC. Protein sequence: CASSPSIVSSYEQYF.